The 19 T cell receptor beta chains reported below all come from one sample, sequenced in a study of blood T cell repertoires in COVID-19. Data came from immunoSEQ multiplex PCR; TCRdb stores just in-frame clones and leaves some out. The table includes 75,000 to 100,000 clones, around nine tenths detected once. Material for sequencing was peripheral blood. The receptors come from a man aged 55 to 70 with acute or convalescent COVID-19.

The sample holds one count of this clone. This chain uses TRBV15 with TRBJ1-4, with D tentatively TRBD1 (5 bases). V lost 5 bases and J lost 8, with 12 bases in between. Germline V gene sequence: CDR1 LNHNV, CDR2 YYDKDF (reference sequence). This CDR3 has 13 amino acids. The DNA for the CDR3 is TGTGCCACCAGCCCCAGGGTGGAGGAAAAACTGTTTTTT. Translation gives CATSPRVEEKLFF.

This clone has a handful of counts. The chain links TRBV6-2 or TRBV6-3 to TRBJ1-5; tentative D call: TRBD1 (5 bases). V was cut by 2 bases and J by 6 bases, with 14 bases left in between. Germline V CDR1 and CDR2: MNHEY, SVGEGT. The CDR3 covers 15 residues. The CDR3 nucleotides read TGTGCCAGCAGTTACCTCGCACTCGGGGGTCAGCCCCAGCATTTT. As protein: CASSYLALGGQPQHF.

This chain connects TRBV30 to TRBJ1-1; 9 bases map to TRBD1. CDR1 and CDR2 from the germline V gene are GTSNPN and SVGIG (reference sequence). The CDR3 extends over 14 amino acids. The junction had 8 bases not matched to a gene; V was cut back by 5 bases and J by 4 bases. The CDR3 coding sequence is TGTGCCTGGCGGGACAGGGCTAGGGGCACTGAAGCTTTCTTT. It translates to CAWRDRARGTEAFF.

The rearrangement links TRBV7-6 to TRBJ1-5; weak D call: TRBD1 (6 bases). Germline CDR1 reads SGHVS; CDR2 reads FNYEAQ. Trimming shortened V by 5 bases and J by 1 base, and 15 bases separated the two germline ends. CDR3 length: 16 residues. The CDR3 DNA is TGTGCCAGCAGCCCTAAACAGGGCGGAAGCAATCAGCCCCAGCATTTT. Residues: CASSPKQGGSNQPQHF. Full variable domain (rest looked up from reference TRBV7-6 and TRBJ1-5): GAGVSQSPRYKVTKRGQDVALRCDPISGHVSLYWYRQALGQGPEFLTYFNYEAQQDKSGLPNDRFSAERPEGSISTLTIQRTEQRDSAMYRCASSPKQGGSNQPQHFGDGTRLSIL.

A few counts support this clone. This chain links TRBV25-1 with TRBJ1-6, with 7 bases fitting TRBD1. Germline V CDR1 and CDR2: MGHDK, SYGVNS. J gave up 7 bases and V 6 bases, and 9 bases lay outside the gene matches. The CDR3 sequence is 15 residues long. CDR3 DNA sequence: TGTGCCAGCAGCAGCCGACAGGGAATGAATTCACCCCTCCACTTT. Its protein is CASSSRQGMNSPLHF.

The CDR3 here is CASSQGLVGETQYF. The CDR3, as DNA: TGCGCCAGCAGCCAAGGACTAGTGGGAGAGACCCAGTACTTC. The chain carries TRBV4-3 and TRBJ2-5; D perhaps matches TRBD2 (6 bases). V was cut by 1 base and J by 4 bases, with 10 bases left in between. The length of the CDR3 is 14 residues. Germline loops: CDR1 LGHNA, CDR2 YSLEER.

V gene TRBV6-5 combines with J gene TRBJ2-3, with 7 bases matching TRBD2. There are 14 residues in the CDR3. Germline values: CDR1 MNHEY, CDR2 SVGAGI. V lost 0 bases, J lost 5 bases, and 2 bases stayed unmatched. The CDR3 here is CASSYSWEGDTQYF. CDR3 coding DNA: TGTGCCAGCAGTTACTCTTGGGAGGGAGATACGCAGTATTTT.

This clone was seen more than once but under ten times. The chain carries TRBV9 and TRBJ1-1, with 7 bases matching TRBD1. The germline V gene encodes CDR1 SGDLS and CDR2 YYNGEE. J lost 0 bases, V lost 3 bases, and 8 bases had no gene match. The CDR3 totals 16 residues. The CDR3 sequence is CASSGQGPLVNTEAFF. The CDR3 nucleotides read TGTGCCAGCAGCGGACAGGGCCCACTAGTGAACACTGAAGCTTTCTTT.

CDR3 in amino acids: CASSPGVANTEAFF. The DNA for the CDR3 is TGTGCCAGCAGCCCCGGGGTGGCGAACACTGAAGCTTTCTTT. V usage is TRBV9 and J usage is TRBJ1-1; D uncertain. V was cut by 4 bases and J by 1 base, with 11 bases left in between. Germline-derived CDR1 and CDR2 are SGDLS and YYNGEE. This CDR3 is built from 14 residues.

The chain joins TRBV28 to TRBJ2-5, with D perhaps matching TRBD2 (5 bases). V lost 2 bases and J 1 base, leaving 11 bases between the germline ends. The CDR3 is 15 residues long. From germline, CDR1 is MDHEN and CDR2 SYDVKM. DNA for the CDR3: TGTGCCAGCAGTTTAGGGAGCCGGTCCCAAGAGACCCAGTACTTC. Its translation is CASSLGSRSQETQYF.

The chain recombines TRBV4-3 with TRBJ1-2; 7 bases are shared with TRBD1. The CDR3 spans 15 residues. Per germline, CDR1 LGHNA and CDR2 YSLEER. V shed 1 base and J 6 bases; nucleotides not matched to a gene: 8. The CDR3 protein is CASSQGGTVEDGYTF. The CDR3 bases are TGCGCCAGCAGCCAAGGTGGGACAGTTGAGGATGGCTACACCTTC.

The V call is TRBV30, the J call TRBJ1-3; D possibly corresponds to TRBD1 (5 bases). V shed 3 bases and J shed 0 bases, with 12 bases lying between them. This CDR3 is built from 15 residues. Germline lookup yields CDR1 GTSNPN and CDR2 SVGIG (reference sequence). In DNA form, the CDR3 reads TGTGCCTGGAGCCCTAAGGGGATCTCTGGAAACACCATATATTTT. It encodes CAWSPKGISGNTIYF. The whole variable domain, remainder taken from reference TRBV30 and TRBJ1-3, is SQTIHQWPATLVQPVGSPLSLECTVEGTSNPNLYWYRQAAGRGLQLLFYSVGIGQISSEVPQNLSASRPQDRQFILSSKKLLLSDSGFYLCAWSPKGISGNTIYFGEGSWLTVV.

The chain employs TRBV7-2 and TRBJ1-5; D is unclear. Trimming took 1 base from V and 1 from J, leaving 8 bases between them. The CDR3 covers 15 residues. Germline V CDR1 and CDR2: SGHTA, FQGNSA. CDR3 amino acids: CASSLEALSNQPQHF. The CDR3 DNA reads TGTGCCAGCAGCTTAGAAGCGCTCAGCAATCAGCCCCAGCATTTT.

The chain combines TRBV30 with TRBJ1-4, with 10 bases that match TRBD1. With V trimmed by 4 bases and J by 8 bases, 13 bases remained unmatched. Germline V gives CDR1 GTSNPN, CDR2 SVGIG (reference sequence). The CDR3 extends over 16 amino acids. CDR3 sequence reads: CAWITKPGTGEEKLFF. For the CDR3, the DNA is TGTGCCTGGATCACTAAACCCGGGACAGGGGAGGAAAAACTGTTTTTT.

The chain carries TRBV11-2 and TRBJ2-2; 9 nucleotides align to TRBD2. Germline CDR1 is SGHAT and CDR2 is FQNNGV. J lost 3 bases, V lost 0 bases, and 2 bases had no gene match. The CDR3 loop spans 16 amino acids. The CDR3 DNA reads as TGTGCCAGCAGCTTAGAAGGGACTAGCCACACCGGGGAGCTGTTTTTT. It is translated as CASSLEGTSHTGELFF.

The V call is TRBV30, the J call TRBJ2-5; 15 bases line up with TRBD2. Germline V lookup: CDR1 GTSNPN, CDR2 SVGIG (reference sequence). CDR3 length: 15 residues. V trimming: 5 bases; J trimming: 7 bases; junction bases outside the gene matches: 8. DNA of the CDR3: TGTGCCTGGGACGGGACTAGCGGGGGGAAAGGGACCCAGTACTTC. This codes for CAWDGTSGGKGTQYF. Full variable domain (outside the CDR3, taken from reference TRBV30 and TRBJ2-5): SQTIHQWPATLVQPVGSPLSLECTVEGTSNPNLYWYRQAAGRGLQLLFYSVGIGQISSEVPQNLSASRPQDRQFILSSKKLLLSDSGFYLCAWDGTSGGKGTQYFGPGTRLLVL.

The J gene is TRBJ1-4, the V gene TRBV2, with no clear D. Between the trimmed V and J ends, which lost 3 bases and 13 bases, there was a span of 15 bases. This CDR3 spans 13 amino acids. Germline V lookup: CDR1 SNHLY, CDR2 FYNNEI. CDR3 coding DNA: TGTGCCAGCAGTGATGAGACGACCCCGGGACTGTTTTTT. This gives the protein CASSDETTPGLFF.

This chain links TRBV27 with TRBJ1-1, with D tentatively TRBD1 (6 bases). CDR1 MNHEY and CDR2 SMNVEV come from the germline V gene (reference sequence). CDR3 length equals 13 residues. Trimming cost V 5 bases and J 3 bases, with 10 bases left between them. The CDR3 is CASSNGQHTEAFF. Here the CDR3 DNA reads TGTGCCAGCAGTAACGGACAGCACACTGAAGCTTTCTTT.

This clone turned up a few times. The chain has TRBV3-1 (or the pseudogene TRBV3-2) and TRBJ2-5; possible D gene TRBD2, 5 bases. Germline-derived CDR1 and CDR2 are LGHDT and YNNKEL (reference sequence). The CDR3 has 15 amino acids. Trimming removed 1 base at V and 7 bases at J, with 16 bases between. The CDR3 DNA follows: TGTGCCAGCAGCCAAGTTCTCGAGGGTTCGGGGACCCAGTACTTC. It yields the protein CASSQVLEGSGTQYF.